This T cell receptor beta chain originates from a study of type 1 regulatory T cells. Study overall: T-allo10 is an in vitro-generated, Tr1-enriched CD4 T cell product specific for alloantigen.

Germline CDR1 and CDR2: MNHNY and SVGAGI (reference sequence). V was trimmed by 7 bases and J by 5 bases, leaving 8 bases between them. The CDR3 spans 11 residues. TCRdb re-called the reads with MiXCR, one entry per CDR3 protein. This sample has about 97,000 distinct CDR3 sequences; 25% to 40% occur once, and the top ten carry 2% to 2.5%. The material sequenced was CD4+ T cells, either the whole sample or a sorted fraction (not recorded which). The receptor was derived from a human donor in good health. This chain joins TRBV6-6 and TRBJ2-5; D is perhaps TRBD1 (6 bases). In DNA, the CDR3 is TGTGCCAGCAAGACAGGCGAGACCCAGTACTTC. It translates to CASKTGETQYF.